Presented here are 30 T cell receptor beta chains from one specimen sequenced in a study of lymphopenia after photon versus proton radiotherapy. The repertoire was sequenced with immunoSEQ multiplex PCR; TCRdb's copy has only in-frame clones and lacks some. This table has roughly 15,000 clones, approximately 84% appearing once. The sequencing used peripheral blood, collected from a patient treated with proton-based radiotherapy. All receptors come from a man between 65 and 85 years old with pancreatic cancer.

This clone appeared once. The rearrangement links TRBV5-6 to TRBJ1-1, with a weak D call TRBD1 (5 bases). V was cut by 2 bases and J by 5 bases, with 16 bases left in between. CDR1 and CDR2 from the germline V gene are SGHDT and YYEEEE. The CDR3 has 15 residues. The CDR3 coding sequence is TGTGCCAGCAGCTTCCTACGGGGGATGGATACTGAAGCTTTCTTT. Residues: CASSFLRGMDTEAFF.

In its sample, this clone ranks as medium-sized. Distinct nucleotide sequences in the sample also encode this CDR3. The chain combines TRBV28 with TRBJ1-1; no definite D call. The germline gives CDR1 MDHEN, CDR2 SYDVKM. Trimming left V 6 bases short and J 1 base short, with 15 bases between. This CDR3 is 15 amino acids long. CDR3 region: CASSPGGTQNTEAFF. CDR3 in DNA: TGTGCCAGCAGCCCCGGTGGAACACAGAACACTGAAGCTTTCTTT.

The V gene is TRBV5-4, the J gene TRBJ2-7; 8 bases match TRBD1. The CDR3 covers 12 residues. Germline-derived CDR1 and CDR2 are SGHNT and YYREEE (reference sequence). Losses at the gene ends were 8 bases for V and 4 bases for J; bases not matched to a gene: 5. In DNA, the CDR3 is TGTGCCAGTTCTAGGGACAGGTACGAGCAGTACTTC. It translates to CASSRDRYEQYF. Drawing the rest from reference TRBV5-4 and TRBJ2-7, the complete variable domain is ETGVTQSPTHLIKTRGQQVTLRCSSQSGHNTVSWYQQALGQGPQFIFQYYREEENGRGNFPPRFSGLQFPNYSSELNVNALELDDSALYLCASSRDRYEQYFGPGTRLTVT.

The chain links TRBV9 to TRBJ1-1, with D possibly matching TRBD1 (5 bases). CDR1 is SGDLS, CDR2 YYNGEE, per germline. The V and J ends lost 0 bases and 2 bases respectively, with 8 bases between them. This CDR3 is built from 14 residues. CDR3 region: CASSVVGANTEAFF. For the CDR3, the DNA is TGTGCCAGCAGCGTAGTAGGGGCAAACACTGAAGCTTTCTTT.

The gene calls are TRBV28 and TRBJ1-2, with D perhaps TRBD1 (6 bases). Germline V gene sequence: CDR1 MDHEN, CDR2 SYDVKM. The CDR3 contains 14 residues. The V gene lost 6 bases and the J gene lost 4 bases, with 15 bases spanning the gap. This CDR3 reads CASRTTGRGYGYTF. The CDR3 DNA is TGTGCCAGCAGGACTACAGGGCGAGGCTATGGCTACACCTTC.

The chain has TRBV7-3 and TRBJ2-5; possible D gene TRBD1, 6 bases. Per the germline V gene, CDR1 is SGHTA and CDR2 is FQGTGA. Trimming cost V 5 bases and J 6 bases, with 13 bases left between them. The CDR3 is made up of 13 amino acids. CDR3 protein: CASSLTGLQTQYF. In nucleotides, the CDR3 is TGTGCCAGCAGCCTCACAGGGTTACAGACCCAGTACTTC.

The V and J genes are TRBV14 and TRBJ1-4, with 12 bases identical to TRBD1. Germline V gives CDR1 SGHDN, CDR2 FVKESK. CDR3 length equals 16 residues. V gave up 1 base and J gave up 7 bases; unmatched junction bases: 4. Written as DNA, the CDR3 is TGTGCCAGCAGCCAAGGGGACAGGGGGCAGCGTGAAAAACTGTTTTTT. Amino acids: CASSQGDRGQREKLFF.

The CDR3 DNA is TGTGCCAGCACCCAACGCGGGACGGAAAATTCACCCCTCCACTTT. Residues: CASTQRGTENSPLHF. The rearrangement uses TRBV6-6 and TRBJ1-6, with D maybe TRBD1 (5 bases). Germline lookup yields CDR1 MNHNY and CDR2 SVGAGI (reference sequence). The CDR3 has 15 amino acids. The germline V and J ends were trimmed by 7 bases and 7 bases, with 17 bases remaining between them.

This sequence joins TRBV6-6 and TRBJ2-2; D not certain. CDR1 is MNHNY, CDR2 SVGAGI, per germline (reference sequence). The V and J ends lost 4 bases and 5 bases respectively, with 11 bases between them. This CDR3 spans 14 amino acids. In DNA, the CDR3 is TGTGCCAGCAGTTCAGAGCCCCAAACCGGGGAGCTGTTTTTT. Protein: CASSSEPQTGELFF.

This rearrangement joins TRBV5-1 to TRBJ2-7, with D possibly being TRBD1 (6 bases). The germline V gene has CDR1 SGHRS and CDR2 YFSETQ. This CDR3 contains 14 residues. Trimming shortened V by 4 bases and J by 2 bases, and 13 bases separated the two germline ends. CDR3 bases: TGCGCCAGCAGCCCCCGGGACATCCCCTACGAGCAGTACTTC. This gives the protein CASSPRDIPYEQYF.

The chain links TRBV27 to TRBJ1-1; 8 positions agree with TRBD1. The germline V gene encodes CDR1 MNHEY and CDR2 SMNVEV (reference sequence). The ends lost 5 bases at V and 11 bases at J; junction bases unmatched: 7. This CDR3 comprises 12 residues. The CDR3 loop reads CASSLTQGVAFF. The CDR3 DNA sequence: TGTGCCAGCAGTCTAACACAGGGGGTGGCTTTCTTT.

This chain joins TRBV7-9 and TRBJ2-7; D possibly matches TRBD1 or TRBD2 (6 bases each). Deletions cut 5 bases from V and 2 bases from J, with 13 bases between. The CDR3 runs 14 residues. Germline assignment: CDR1 SEHNR and CDR2 FQNEAQ (reference sequence). DNA for the CDR3: TGTGCCAGCAGCGACGGGGGCGGTACCTACGAGCAGTACTTC. Residues: CASSDGGGTYEQYF.

The V call is TRBV2, the J call TRBJ2-7; maybe TRBD1 (6 bases). The CDR3 consists of 14 residues. V lost 3 bases and J 4 bases, leaving 13 bases between the germline ends. Germline values: CDR1 SNHLY, CDR2 FYNNEI. CDR3 loop: CASSEQGILYEQYF. CDR3 DNA sequence: TGTGCCAGCAGTGAGCAGGGGATTCTTTACGAGCAGTACTTC.

V usage is TRBV11-2 and J usage is TRBJ2-2; D may be TRBD1 (6 bases). Germline CDR1 SGHAT, CDR2 FQNNGV. The CDR3 has 15 amino acids. Trimming left V 5 bases short and J 1 base short, with 11 bases between. This CDR3 reads CASSRFRGNTGELFF. The CDR3 DNA reads TGTGCCAGCAGCCGATTCAGGGGGAACACCGGGGAGCTGTTTTTT. The full variable domain, completed using reference TRBV11-2 and TRBJ2-2, is EAGVAQSPRYKIIEKRQSVAFWCNPISGHATLYWYQQILGQGPKLLIQFQNNGVVDDSQLPKDRFSAERLKGVDSTLKIQPAKLEDSAVYLCASSRFRGNTGELFFGEGSRLTVL.

The genes are TRBV4-1 and TRBJ1-1, with D tentatively TRBD1 (5 bases). CDR1 is MGHRA, CDR2 YSYEKL, per germline. The CDR3 covers 16 residues. V shed 4 bases and J shed 1 base, with 16 bases lying between them. The CDR3 region has the DNA TGCGCCAGCAGCCGCTCGTCTCGGGGCCGGAACACTGAAGCTTTCTTT. It codes for CASSRSSRGRNTEAFF.

The chain uses TRBV5-6 and TRBJ2-1; 11 bases line up with TRBD2. Germline CDR1 and CDR2: SGHDT and YYEEEE. V was pared by 3 bases and J by 0 bases, with 5 bases of the junction left unmatched. CDR3 length equals 17 residues. CDR3 sequence (DNA): TGTGCCAGCAGCTCTGGGACTAGCGGATTCTCCTACAATGAGCAGTTCTTC. It encodes CASSSGTSGFSYNEQFF.

The sample holds one count of this clone. The chain joins TRBV9 to TRBJ1-6; no firm D call. The germline V gene has CDR1 SGDLS and CDR2 YYNGEE. V was cut by 3 bases and J by 7 bases, with 8 bases left in between. The CDR3 has 13 amino acids. CDR3 residues: CASSATANSPLHF. As DNA, the CDR3 is TGTGCCAGCAGCGCCACCGCGAATTCACCCCTCCACTTT.

The rearrangement joins TRBV5-1 to TRBJ1-4; possible D gene TRBD1, 6 bases. The CDR3 extends over 16 amino acids. V was cut by 4 bases and J by 5 bases, with 18 bases left in between. CDR1 SGHRS and CDR2 YFSETQ come from the germline V gene. The CDR3 region has the DNA TGCGCCAGCAGCAGCGGTCGTACAGGGAACAATGAAAAACTGTTTTTT. It specifies CASSSGRTGNNEKLFF.

The chain employs TRBV7-9 and TRBJ1-1; D remains ambiguous. CDR1 and CDR2 from the germline V gene are SEHNR and FQNEAQ (reference sequence). The CDR3 sequence is 12 residues long. Trimming pared 2 bases from V and 0 bases from J, leaving 1 base between. The CDR3 DNA is TGTGCCAGCAGCTTATTGAACACTGAAGCTTTCTTT. Residues: CASSLLNTEAFF. Drawing the rest from reference TRBV7-9 and TRBJ1-1, the complete variable domain is DTGVSQNPRHKITKRGQNVTFRCDPISEHNRLYWYRQTLGQGPEFLTYFQNEAQLEKSRLLSDRFSAERPKGSFSTLEIQRTEQGDSAMYLCASSLLNTEAFFGQGTRLTVV.

The chain combines TRBV6-1 with TRBJ1-2; D unclear. This CDR3 has 19 residues. Germline CDR1 and CDR2: MNHNS and SASEGT. Trimming cost V 2 bases and J 0 bases, with 22 bases left between them. For the CDR3, the DNA is TGTGCCAGCAGTGAATCCGTGAGGGCGCCGGGCTGGGCTAACTATGGCTACACCTTC. Protein sequence: CASSESVRAPGWANYGYTF.

The chain carries TRBV6-6 and TRBJ2-7; 7 positions agree with TRBD1. Germline CDR1 MNHNY, CDR2 SVGAGI (reference sequence). V lost 6 bases and J lost 5; bases outside the gene matches: 10. The CDR3 is 14 amino acids. CDR3 in DNA: TGTGCCAGCAGCACACGGACAGGAGACAACGAGCAGTACTTC. This translates into CASSTRTGDNEQYF.

The chain joins TRBV5-4 to TRBJ2-7, with D perhaps given as TRBD1 or TRBD2 (6 bases each). This CDR3 spans 12 amino acids. The germline V gene has CDR1 SGHNT and CDR2 YYREEE (reference sequence). Deletions cut 7 bases from V and 7 bases from J, with 15 bases between. In DNA, the CDR3 is TGTGCCAGCTCCAGGGGAGCGGGTGAGCAGTACTTC. This sequence encodes CASSRGAGEQYF.

This clone was seen a few times. V usage is TRBV5-1 and J usage is TRBJ2-1; 10 nucleotides match TRBD2. Germline V gene lookup returns CDR1 SGHRS and CDR2 YFSETQ. There are 16 residues in the CDR3. V gave up 6 bases and J gave up 9 bases; unmatched junction bases: 15. DNA of the CDR3: TGCGCCAGCACCCTTGGGGCTAGCGGGAGTGGGGGTGAGCAGTTCTTC. It translates to CASTLGASGSGGEQFF.

V and J are TRBV5-6 and TRBJ2-4, with TRBD1 identical over 9 bases. The germline V gene has CDR1 SGHDT and CDR2 YYEEEE. The junction had 4 bases not matched to a gene; V was cut back by 2 bases and J by 1 base. The CDR3 has 16 amino acids. CDR3 residues: CASSFGTGSAKNIQYF. The CDR3 bases are TGTGCCAGCAGCTTTGGGACAGGGTCGGCCAAAAACATTCAGTACTTC.

The V gene is TRBV27, the J gene TRBJ1-1, with a tentative D call TRBD1 (5 bases). CDR3 size: 16 residues. Germline assignment: CDR1 MNHEY and CDR2 SMNVEV (reference sequence). Trimming pared 9 bases from V and 6 bases from J, leaving 26 bases between. The DNA for the CDR3 is TGTGCCAGTATTAAGCGGGGCGAAGGTATTATCGCTGAAGCTTTCTTT. It specifies CASIKRGEGIIAEAFF.

This clone came up once. The rearrangement uses TRBV4-1 and TRBJ1-2, with D possibly matching TRBD1 (5 bases). V was pared by 3 bases and J by 0 bases, with 14 bases between. CDR3 length: 16 amino acids. The germline gives CDR1 MGHRA, CDR2 YSYEKL. CDR3 DNA sequence: TGCGCCAGCAGCCAGTGGGGGGAATCAGCTAACTATGGCTACACCTTC. Translating it yields CASSQWGESANYGYTF.

Here the CDR3 DNA reads TGCGCCAGCAGTCCCTATTCTGGCCAAGAGACCCAGTACTTC. Translation gives CASSPYSGQETQYF. This chain joins TRBV5-1 and TRBJ2-5; D ambiguous. This CDR3 comprises 14 residues. The ends were cut back, 5 bases at V and 1 base at J, with 12 bases in the middle. Germline CDR1 SGHRS, CDR2 YFSETQ.

V usage is TRBV5-1 and J usage is TRBJ2-5; D perhaps matches TRBD1 (6 bases). Trimming stripped 4 bases from V and 5 bases from J, with 21 bases between. CDR1 SGHRS and CDR2 YFSETQ come from the germline V gene. The CDR3 totals 16 residues. CDR3 DNA sequence: TGCGCCAGCAGCCCCGGACAGCTAAAGTGGAGGGAGACCCAGTACTTC. Its translation is CASSPGQLKWRETQYF.

A few counts support this clone. V gene TRBV5-4 combines with J gene TRBJ1-6, with 7 bases aligning to TRBD1. The V gene's germline CDR1 is SGHNT and CDR2 YYREEE (reference sequence). CDR3 length: 14 amino acids. V gave up 4 bases and J gave up 7 bases; unmatched junction bases: 5. The CDR3 reads CASSPGQANSPLHF. CDR3 sequence (DNA): TGTGCCAGCAGCCCCGGACAGGCGAATTCACCCCTCCACTTT.

This chain connects TRBV11-3 to TRBJ1-1; no clear D gene. Trimming stripped 3 bases from V and 3 bases from J, with 8 bases between. The CDR3 extends over 13 amino acids. Germline V lookup: CDR1 SGHNT, CDR2 YENEEA. The CDR3 nucleotides read TGTGCCAGCAGCTTCACTAGATACACTGAAGCTTTCTTT. It specifies CASSFTRYTEAFF.